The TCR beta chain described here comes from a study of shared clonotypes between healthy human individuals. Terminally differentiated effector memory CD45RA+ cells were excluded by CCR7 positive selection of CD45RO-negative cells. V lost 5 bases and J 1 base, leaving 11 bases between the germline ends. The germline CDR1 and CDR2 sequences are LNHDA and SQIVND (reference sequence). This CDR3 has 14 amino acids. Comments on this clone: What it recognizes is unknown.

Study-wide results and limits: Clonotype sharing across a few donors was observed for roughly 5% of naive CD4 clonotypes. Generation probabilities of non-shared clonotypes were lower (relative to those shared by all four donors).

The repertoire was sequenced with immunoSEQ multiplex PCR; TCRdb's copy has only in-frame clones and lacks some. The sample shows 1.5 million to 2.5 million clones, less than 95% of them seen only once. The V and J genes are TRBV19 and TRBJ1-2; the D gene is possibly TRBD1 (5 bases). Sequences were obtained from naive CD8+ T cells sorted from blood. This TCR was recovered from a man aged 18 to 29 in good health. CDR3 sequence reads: CASSPKDSNYGYTF. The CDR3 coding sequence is TGTGCCAGTAGTCCAAAAGACAGTAACTATGGCTACACCTTC.